The next 3 T cell receptor beta chains were all read from a single sample in a study of T cells in Graves' hyperthyroidism and ophthalmopathy. Regions amplified from RNA transcripts were the TCR beta CDR3 regions. The TCR CDR3 was amplified in a first-round RT-PCR using the HTBI primer set. Using its own MiXCR run on the multiplex PCR reads, TCRdb lists one record per CDR3 protein. The sample gives under 350,000 distinct CDR3 sequences, approximately 22% of which show up once; about 50% is in the top ten. Material for sequencing was blood. These receptors all stem from a woman in her forties or fifties with Graves' hyperthyroidism.

The gene calls are TRBV6-1 and TRBJ1-2; possibly TRBD1 for D (5 bases). V lost 6 bases and J 4 bases, leaving 12 bases between the germline ends. The CDR3 runs to 13 residues. Germline CDR1 is MNHNS and CDR2 is SASEGT. The CDR3 sequence is CASSPRDGYGYTF. As DNA, the CDR3 is TGTGCCAGCAGCCCCAGGGATGGCTATGGCTACACCTTC.

This clonotype was seen at least ten times. The rearrangement uses TRBV28 and TRBJ1-5; D unclear. Trimming removed 6 bases at V and 0 bases at J, with 9 bases between. CDR1 and CDR2 (germline): MDHEN, SYDVKM. The length of the CDR3 is 14 residues. The chain's CDR3 is CASSPHGSNQPQHF. CDR3 in DNA: TGTGCCAGCAGCCCACACGGTAGCAATCAGCCCCAGCATTTT.

The J gene is TRBJ1-1, the V gene TRBV9; 8 nucleotides match TRBD1. CDR1 and CDR2 (germline): SGDLS, YYNGEE. The trim removed 3 bases at V and 3 bases at J, leaving 10 bases unmatched. This CDR3 contains 16 residues. Here the CDR3 reads CASSAGTGYVDTEAFF. The CDR3 DNA reads as TGTGCCAGCAGCGCAGGGACAGGTTATGTCGACACTGAAGCTTTCTTT.